One and the same sample provided the 30 T cell receptor beta chains below, sequenced in a study of blood T cell repertoires in COVID-19. Assay: immunoSEQ multiplex PCR; the TCRdb copy retains only in-frame clones and omits some. The sample comprises 260,000 or so clones, around 90% of which are singletons, and 9.4% rests with the top ten. The sample consisted of peripheral blood. Source of these receptors: a man between 18 and 29 years old with active or convalescent COVID-19.

This sequence joins TRBV19 and TRBJ2-3; 12 nucleotides match TRBD2. Germline V gene lookup returns CDR1 LNHDA and CDR2 SQIVND (reference sequence). V was clipped by 3 bases and J by 11 bases; unmatched bases: 12. The CDR3 covers 16 residues. The CDR3 loop reads CASSIIRLAGGFMQYF. In DNA, the CDR3 is TGTGCCAGTAGTATTATCAGGCTAGCGGGGGGGTTTATGCAGTATTTT. The variable domain in full, completed from reference TRBV19 and TRBJ2-3, reads DGGITQSPKYLFRKEGQNVTLSCEQNLNHDAMYWYRQDPGQGLRLIYYSQIVNDFQKGDIAEGYSVSREKKESFPLTVTSAQKNPTAFYLCASSIIRLAGGFMQYFGPGTRLTVL.

The genes are TRBV10-2 and TRBJ1-3, with 9 nucleotides matching TRBD1. Unmatched junction bases numbered 12, after V lost 9 bases and J lost 6 bases. The V gene's germline CDR1 is WSHSY and CDR2 SAAADI. This CDR3 has 15 amino acids. DNA for the CDR3: TGCGCCAGTCGTCCCGGGACAGGGACCGAAAACACCATATATTTT. Protein product: CASRPGTGTENTIYF.

The rearrangement links TRBV6-5 to TRBJ2-1; 9 bases are a match to TRBD2. The CDR3 extends over 15 amino acids. V lost 6 bases and J lost 1; bases outside the gene matches: 4. The germline V gene encodes CDR1 MNHEY and CDR2 SVGAGI. The CDR3 nucleotides read TGTGCCAGCAGGCTCAGCGGGGGGTCCTACAATGAGCAGTTCTTC. Its protein product is CASRLSGGSYNEQFF.

The CDR3 DNA is TGCGCCAGCAGCGGTCGCGGACAGGCGAGCTCCTACAATGAGCAGTTCTTC. Translating gives CASSGRGQASSYNEQFF. The rearrangement uses TRBV4-1 and TRBJ2-1; TRBD1 matches 7 bases. CDR3 length: 17 residues. Germline values: CDR1 MGHRA, CDR2 YSYEKL. Trimming took 5 bases from V and 0 from J; bases not matched to a gene: 10.

This clone appeared a few times. The J gene is TRBJ1-6, the V gene TRBV6-5; D gene ambiguous. Deletions cut 7 bases from V and 9 bases from J, with 10 bases between. Germline V gene data show CDR1 as MNHEY and CDR2 as SVGAGI. The length of the CDR3 is 12 residues. CDR3 DNA: TGTGCCAGCACAGGATGGCTTTCACCCCTCCACTTT. Translating it yields CASTGWLSPLHF.

The rearrangement joins TRBV9 to TRBJ1-4; 9 bases fit TRBD1. Germline CDR1 and CDR2: SGDLS and YYNGEE. With V trimmed by 3 bases and J by 6 bases, 9 bases remained unmatched. This CDR3 contains 16 residues. The CDR3 region is CASSASTGGFDEKLFF. CDR3 bases: TGTGCCAGCAGCGCATCCACAGGGGGCTTCGATGAAAAACTGTTTTTT. Using reference TRBV9 and TRBJ1-4 for the parts outside the CDR3, the full variable domain is DSGVTQTPKHLITATGQRVTLRCSPRSGDLSVYWYQQSLDQGLQFLIQYYNGEERAKGNILERFSAQQFPDLHSELNLSSLELGDSALYFCASSASTGGFDEKLFFGSGTQLSVL.

The rearrangement links TRBV21-1 to TRBJ2-7; TRBD1 is the table's D call, not checked against the DNA. TRBV21-1 is labeled a pseudogene. CDR3 size: 14 residues. CDR3 sequence: CASSRDRSTYEQYF. CDR3 coding DNA: TGTGCCAGCAGCAGGGACAGAAGTACTTACGAGCAGTACTTC.

The chain uses TRBV9 and TRBJ2-7; 9 bases are a match to TRBD1. This CDR3 comprises 15 residues. Germline CDR1 and CDR2: SGDLS and YYNGEE. J lost 5 bases, V lost 0 bases, and 6 bases had no gene match. CDR3 region: CASSVEGTGWNEQYF. The CDR3 DNA is TGTGCCAGCAGCGTAGAGGGGACAGGGTGGAACGAGCAGTACTTC. Full variable domain (missing parts from reference TRBV9 and TRBJ2-7): DSGVTQTPKHLITATGQRVTLRCSPRSGDLSVYWYQQSLDQGLQFLIQYYNGEERAKGNILERFSAQQFPDLHSELNLSSLELGDSALYFCASSVEGTGWNEQYFGPGTRLTVT.

The CDR3 sequence: CASKSPDRPNSPLHF. The CDR3 nucleotides are TGTGCCAGCAAAAGCCCGGACAGACCTAATTCACCCCTCCACTTT. The chain carries TRBV6-6 and TRBJ1-6, with a possible D match to TRBD1 (6 bases). Trimming stripped 7 bases from V and 6 bases from J, with 16 bases between. The CDR3 loop spans 15 amino acids. Per the germline V gene, CDR1 is MNHNY and CDR2 is SVGAGI (reference sequence).

The chain couples TRBV2 to TRBJ1-2; 7 nucleotides match TRBD1. This CDR3 comprises 14 residues. Germline trimming cut 8 bases from V and 4 bases from J; bases unmatched to any gene: 10. Germline V CDR1 and CDR2: SNHLY, FYNNEI. The CDR3 here is CASSYRGWSYGYTF. In DNA form, the CDR3 reads TGTGCCAGCTCATACAGGGGTTGGAGCTATGGCTACACCTTC.

This sequence joins TRBV7-9 and TRBJ2-1; TRBD2 is a possible D gene (7 bases). Trimming shortened V by 5 bases and J by 12 bases, and 20 bases separated the two germline ends. Germline CDR1 and CDR2: SEHNR and FQNEAQ (reference sequence). This CDR3 is built from 14 residues. Here the CDR3 reads CASSHEGGDQWQFF. CDR3 bases: TGTGCCAGCAGCCACGAGGGGGGGGACCAATGGCAGTTCTTC.

This chain connects TRBV7-9 to TRBJ2-3; D is possibly TRBD1 (5 bases). CDR1 SEHNR and CDR2 FQNEAQ come from the germline V gene (reference sequence). CDR3 length equals 18 residues. V lost 5 bases, J lost 5 bases, and 26 bases lay in between. The CDR3 coding sequence is TGTGCCAGCAGCCTCCGATATCAGCGAGGCCACAGGATAGATACGCAGTATTTT. This translates into CASSLRYQRGHRIDTQYF.

CDR3 DNA: TGTGCCAGCAGCGTAGCTAGCGGGGGGCAGGGATCGGAGACCCAGTACTTC. Translating it yields CASSVASGGQGSETQYF. This chain uses TRBV9 with TRBJ2-5; 11 positions match TRBD2. Looked up from germline, CDR1 is SGDLS and CDR2 is YYNGEE. This CDR3 region has 17 residues. V dropped 0 bases and J dropped 5; count of bases not matched to a gene: 9.

The J gene is TRBJ2-6, the V gene TRBV30, with no clear D. Germline CDR1 GTSNPN, CDR2 SVGIG (reference sequence). The CDR3 is 16 residues long. Trimming pared 1 base from V and 0 bases from J, leaving 10 bases between. The CDR3, as DNA: TGTGCCTGGAGTGGGCAGAATGGCTCTGGGGCCAACGTCCTGACTTTC. Translating it yields CAWSGQNGSGANVLTF.

This clone occurred many times. J is TRBJ1-6 and V is TRBV6-1; 8 bases are a match to TRBD1. Trimming removed 1 base from V and 9 bases from J; junction bases left unmatched: 2. CDR3 length: 14 residues. Germline V gene lookup returns CDR1 MNHNS and CDR2 SASEGT. In DNA form, the CDR3 reads TGTGCCAGCAGTGAAGGGACAGGGTTTTCACCCCTCCACTTT. It specifies CASSEGTGFSPLHF.

The gene calls are TRBV2 and TRBJ1-1; D unresolved. Germline values: CDR1 SNHLY, CDR2 FYNNEI. This CDR3 comprises 14 residues. Trimming stripped 8 bases from V and 1 base from J, with 14 bases between. The CDR3: CASCKTQANTEAFF. CDR3 nucleotides: TGTGCCAGCTGTAAGACCCAGGCGAACACTGAAGCTTTCTTT.

The V call is TRBV11-2, the J call TRBJ2-1, with TRBD2 matching over 7 bases. With 3 bases clipped from V and 5 bases from J, the junction kept 7 bases outside the gene matches. The germline gives CDR1 SGHAT, CDR2 FQNNGV. The CDR3 length is 15 residues. CDR3 region: CASSFELGGDNEQFF. As DNA, the CDR3 is TGTGCCAGCAGCTTCGAATTGGGAGGGGACAATGAGCAGTTCTTC. The variable domain in full, with the rest retrieved from reference TRBV11-2 and TRBJ2-1, is EAGVAQSPRYKIIEKRQSVAFWCNPISGHATLYWYQQILGQGPKLLIQFQNNGVVDDSQLPKDRFSAERLKGVDSTLKIQPAKLEDSAVYLCASSFELGGDNEQFFGPGTRLTVL.

The chain employs TRBV27 and TRBJ1-5; D may be TRBD1 (6 bases). In germline, CDR1 is MNHEY, CDR2 SMNVEV (reference sequence). Between the trimmed V and J ends, which lost 5 bases and 6 bases, there was a span of 11 bases. The CDR3 length is 13 residues. The chain's CDR3 is CASSVGASQPQHF. The CDR3 nucleotides are TGTGCCAGCAGTGTGGGGGCCAGTCAGCCCCAGCATTTT.

The chain couples TRBV9 to TRBJ2-2, with TRBD1 matching over 8 bases. V was pared by 1 base and J by 5 bases, with 7 bases of the junction left unmatched. The germline CDR1 and CDR2 sequences are SGDLS and YYNGEE. The CDR3 is 16 amino acids. The CDR3 protein is CASSVSRQGRTGELFF. The CDR3 DNA reads TGTGCCAGCAGCGTAAGCCGACAGGGGCGTACCGGGGAGCTGTTTTTT.

This chain joins TRBV27 and TRBJ1-6; 11 nucleotides align to TRBD1. From germline, CDR1 is MNHEY and CDR2 SMNVEV (reference sequence). The CDR3 consists of 16 residues. After removal of 5 bases from V and 11 bases from J, the junction contained 11 bases not matched to a gene. The CDR3 DNA follows: TGTGCCAGCAGTCCACGAGAGGGGACAGGGGGAACACCCCTCCACTTT. Translated, it gives CASSPREGTGGTPLHF.

This clone has just one count. The CDR3 bases are TGTGCCAGTAGTATAGGGGTTACACCGGGAGCTTTCTTT. Translation: CASSIGVTPGAFF. The V call is TRBV19, the J call TRBJ1-1; D gene unclear. The CDR3 is made up of 13 amino acids. Trimming stripped 1 base from V and 10 bases from J, with 13 bases between. Per the germline V gene, CDR1 is LNHDA and CDR2 is SQIVND (reference sequence).

The gene calls are TRBV7-6 and TRBJ2-1; 11 nucleotides match TRBD2. CDR3 length equals 15 residues. Germline V gives CDR1 SGHVS, CDR2 FNYEAQ. V dropped 4 bases and J dropped 7; count of bases not matched to a gene: 6. In DNA, the CDR3 is TGTGCCAGCAGCTATAGCGGGGGGGTGGTAAATGAGCAGTTCTTC. It specifies CASSYSGGVVNEQFF.

Only one count was recorded for this clone. CDR3 DNA sequence: TGTGCCATCAGTGAGTCAGGGGTCGGGGAGCAGTACTTC. Its translation is CAISESGVGEQYF. This rearrangement joins TRBV10-3 to TRBJ2-7; TRBD1 is a possible D gene (5 bases). V gave up 0 bases and J gave up 7 bases, with 10 bases separating them. The CDR3 contains 13 residues. CDR1 and CDR2 from the germline V gene are ENHRY and SYGVKD.

The chain is built from TRBV25-1 and TRBJ2-4; D remains unclear. The V gene lost 3 bases and the J gene lost 0 bases, with 12 bases spanning the gap. This CDR3 has 16 amino acids. The germline gives CDR1 MGHDK, CDR2 SYGVNS. CDR3 amino acids: CASSDPRPLAKNIQYF. The DNA of the CDR3 is TGTGCCAGCAGTGATCCCCGTCCCTTAGCCAAAAACATTCAGTACTTC.

The V and J genes are TRBV6-6 and TRBJ1-4, with D hard to call. The germline gives CDR1 MNHNY, CDR2 SVGAGI (reference sequence). This CDR3 spans 12 amino acids. V gave up 4 bases and J gave up 5 bases, with 5 bases separating them. CDR3 residues: CASSSLNEKLFF. CDR3 bases: TGTGCCAGCAGTTCTCTAAATGAAAAACTGTTTTTT.

J is TRBJ2-7 and V is TRBV12-5, with D tentatively TRBD1 (6 bases). The CDR3 sequence is 13 residues long. Trimming cost V 3 bases and J 7 bases, with 13 bases left between them. Germline assignment: CDR1 LGHNT and CDR2 FRNRAP. CDR3 amino acids: CASGLQGRDEQYF. The DNA of the CDR3 is TGTGCTAGTGGTTTACAGGGAAGAGATGAGCAGTACTTC.

The chain is built from TRBV29-1 and TRBJ2-2, with TRBD1 as a possible D gene (6 bases). The CDR3 is made up of 14 amino acids. The germline CDR1 and CDR2 sequences are SQVTM and ANQGSEA. V gave up 1 base and J gave up 4 bases, with 10 bases separating them. CDR3 nucleotide sequence: TGCAGCGTTGAAGCAGGGGTGGGCACCGGGGAGCTGTTTTTT. Protein product: CSVEAGVGTGELFF.

The rearrangement uses TRBV9 and TRBJ2-5, with TRBD2 identical over 10 bases. The CDR3 is 13 amino acids. The V gene's germline CDR1 is SGDLS and CDR2 YYNGEE. J was trimmed by 5 bases and V by 4 bases; bases with no gene match: 2. The DNA for the CDR3 is TGTGCCAGCAGCACGGGACTAGCGGAGACCCAGTACTTC. The encoded protein is CASSTGLAETQYF.

The CDR3 reads CASSLAYNEQFF. The CDR3 nucleotides read TGTGCCAGCAGCTTAGCGTACAATGAGCAGTTCTTC. V and J are TRBV13 and TRBJ2-1; the D is unclear. This CDR3 comprises 12 residues. From germline, CDR1 is PRHDT and CDR2 FYEKMQ (reference sequence). V shed 1 base and J shed 4 bases, with 2 bases lying between them.

The chain employs TRBV4-2 and TRBJ2-1; perhaps TRBD1 as D (6 bases). CDR3 length equals 20 residues. V lost 0 bases and J lost 4, with 25 bases in between. Per germline, CDR1 LGHNA and CDR2 YNFKEQ. Here the CDR3 DNA reads TGTGCCAGCAGCCAAGATATTACCCAGGGGTCCACTTACCTATACAATGAGCAGTTCTTC. This codes for CASSQDITQGSTYLYNEQFF.